This section outlines one TCR beta chain sequence together with its context. Its specificity is not known. These data are taken from a study of post-analysis software for immune sequencing data. Study-wide results and limits: Significantly lower normalized Chao1 diversity was found in patients with multiple sclerosis relative to controls. Controls showed lower frequencies than patients for roughly five TRBV segments, and TRBV5-6, TRBV5-1 and TRBV20-1 were among these.

Germline V gives CDR1 LGHDT, CDR2 YNNKEL (reference sequence). The CDR3 length is 13 residues. Trimming took 3 bases from V and 7 from J, leaving 9 bases between them. Researchers reported that TCR beta cDNA libraries carried unique molecular identifiers. TCRdb passed the PCR reads through MiXCR, listing each CDR3 protein once. The sample lists under 200,000 distinct CDR3 sequences; 29% were seen once. Source material: blood. The chain has TRBV3-1 and TRBJ2-2; D is undetermined. The receptor comes from a girl aged 2-17 years with multiple sclerosis. The CDR3 region is CASSQGNGGELFF. Here the CDR3 DNA reads TGTGCCAGCAGCCAGGGGAATGGCGGGGAGCTGTTTTTT. The full variable domain, completed using reference TRBV3-1 and TRBJ2-2, is DTAVSQTPKYLVTQMGNDKSIKCEQNLGHDTMYWYKQDSKKFLKIMFSYNNKELIINETVPNRFSPKSPDKAHLNLHINSLELGDSAVYFCASSQGNGGELFFGEGSRLTVL.